These T cell receptor beta chains were read from a single sample in a study of response to subunit inactivated influenza vaccine. MiXCR, applied by TCRdb to the RT-PCR reads, yields one record per CDR3 protein. The sample includes about 540,000 distinct CDR3 sequences, roughly 25% of them seen just once. These same data were also listed under a study on T cells expressing NK-cell markers.

Material: CD4+ T cells sorted from PBMCs, obtained 11 to 12 days after vaccination. These receptors came from a man over 45 who received an inactivated influenza vaccine. Each CDR3 is given with its conserved first and last residue. D genes are given only for firm matches. Not all rows give a size; the values are once, few, many and, for expanded clones, a class.

clone size: few
D gene: .
J gene: TRBJ2-3
V gene: TRBV7-2
CDR3 protein: CASSPPGDRNTQYF
CDR3 DNA: TGTGCCAGCAGCCCCCCGGGCGACAGAAATACGCAGTATTTT

clone size: .
D gene: .
J gene: TRBJ2-3
V gene: TRBV29-1
CDR3 protein: CSAGRMHSTDTQYF
CDR3 DNA: TGCAGCGCCGGTAGAATGCACAGCACAGATACGCAGTATTTT

clone size: .
D gene: TRBD1
J gene: TRBJ1-1
V gene: TRBV6-6
CDR3 protein: CASSRDSITEAFF
CDR3 DNA: TGTGCCAGCAGCAGGGACAGTATCACTGAAGCTTTCTTT

clone size: .
D gene: .
J gene: TRBJ2-3
V gene: TRBV20-1
CDR3 protein: CSAKDWRVTIRQRTDTQYF
CDR3 DNA: TGCAGTGCTAAAGACTGGCGGGTAACCATACGCCAACGCACAGATACGCAGTATTTT

clone size: .
D gene: TRBD2
J gene: TRBJ2-5
V gene: TRBV20-1
CDR3 protein: CSGTGGQETQYF
CDR3 DNA: TGCAGCGGGACGGGAGGCCAAGAGACCCAGTACTTC

clone size: .
D gene: TRBD1
J gene: TRBJ1-6
V gene: TRBV5-5
CDR3 protein: CASSYTRQGSYNSPLHF
CDR3 DNA: TGTGCCAGCAGCTACACTCGACAGGGAAGCTATAATTCACCCCTCCACTTT

clone size: few
D gene: TRBD2
J gene: TRBJ2-1
V gene: TRBV24-1
CDR3 protein: CATSDATSGLQSEQFF
CDR3 DNA: TGTGCCACCAGTGATGCGACTAGCGGACTACAAAGTGAGCAGTTCTTC

clone size: few
D gene: TRBD1
J gene: TRBJ2-3
V gene: TRBV12-3/TRBV12-4
CDR3 protein: CASSLRQGYTDTQYF
CDR3 DNA: TGTGCCAGCAGTTTACGACAGGGCTACACAGATACGCAGTATTTT

clone size: .
D gene: TRBD1
J gene: TRBJ1-1
V gene: TRBV9
CDR3 protein: CASSPLGDRRPWVTEAFF
CDR3 DNA: TGTGCCAGCAGCCCCCTGGGGGACAGGAGGCCCTGGGTCACTGAAGCTTTCTTT

clone size: .
D gene: .
J gene: TRBJ2-2
V gene: TRBV19
CDR3 protein: CASSMMGTGELFF
CDR3 DNA: TGTGCCAGTAGTATGATGGGGACCGGGGAGCTGTTTTTT

clone size: .
D gene: .
J gene: TRBJ1-5
V gene: TRBV10-3
CDR3 protein: CAISEDRRSGPQHF
CDR3 DNA: TGTGCCATCAGCGAGGACAGAAGGTCGGGACCCCAGCATTTT

clone size: .
D gene: .
J gene: TRBJ2-1
V gene: TRBV14
CDR3 protein: CASSQVELARNSYNEQFF
CDR3 DNA: TGTGCCAGCAGCCAAGTGGAACTAGCCAGAAACTCCTACAATGAGCAGTTCTTC

clone size: many
D gene: TRBD1
J gene: TRBJ1-1
V gene: TRBV5-1
CDR3 protein: CASSLGQGALNTEAFF
CDR3 DNA: TGCGCCAGCAGCTTGGGACAGGGGGCCTTGAACACTGAAGCTTTCTTT

clone size: many
D gene: TRBD1
J gene: TRBJ1-5
V gene: TRBV7-8
CDR3 protein: CASSSSDRGNQPQHF
CDR3 DNA: TGTGCCAGCAGCTCGTCGGACAGGGGGAATCAGCCCCAGCATTTT

clone size: few
D gene: TRBD2
J gene: TRBJ2-7
V gene: TRBV5-1
CDR3 protein: CASSSSGAYEQYF
CDR3 DNA: TGCGCCAGCAGCTCGAGCGGGGCCTACGAGCAGTACTTC

clone size: few
D gene: .
J gene: TRBJ2-5
V gene: TRBV20-1
CDR3 protein: CSAAGLQETQYF
CDR3 DNA: TGCAGTGCCGCCGGGTTACAAGAGACCCAGTACTTC

clone size: .
D gene: .
J gene: TRBJ1-2
V gene: TRBV14
CDR3 protein: CASSQGINYGYTF
CDR3 DNA: TGTGCCAGCAGCCAAGGCATTAACTATGGCTACACCTTC

clone size: .
D gene: TRBD1
J gene: TRBJ1-1
V gene: TRBV6-5
CDR3 protein: CASSSTGDLRAFF
CDR3 DNA: TGTGCCAGCAGTTCGACAGGGGACCTTCGGGCTTTCTTT

clone size: .
D gene: .
J gene: TRBJ2-4
V gene: TRBV7-2
CDR3 protein: CASSSYAGSLAKNIQYF
CDR3 DNA: TGTGCCAGCAGCTCATACGCTGGGTCACTAGCCAAAAACATTCAGTACTTC

clone size: .
D gene: TRBD2
J gene: TRBJ2-5
V gene: TRBV3-1
CDR3 protein: CASSPYSGGLAGETQYF
CDR3 DNA: TGTGCCAGCAGCCCCTACAGCGGGGGACTTGCAGGAGAGACCCAGTACTTC

clone size: few
D gene: .
J gene: TRBJ2-5
V gene: TRBV7-2
CDR3 protein: CASSLGPRAGQETQYF
CDR3 DNA: TGTGCCAGCAGCTTAGGTCCCCGTGCGGGGCAAGAGACCCAGTACTTC

clone size: many
D gene: TRBD1
J gene: TRBJ2-6
V gene: TRBV11-2
CDR3 protein: CASSLEGQGSGANVLTF
CDR3 DNA: TGTGCCAGCAGCTTAGAGGGACAGGGTTCTGGGGCCAACGTCCTGACTTTC

clone size: many
D gene: .
J gene: TRBJ2-7
V gene: TRBV5-1
CDR3 protein: CASKDSSYEQYF
CDR3 DNA: TGCGCCAGCAAGGACAGCTCCTACGAGCAGTACTTC

clone size: .
D gene: .
J gene: TRBJ2-6
V gene: TRBV5-1
CDR3 protein: CASSKRSGANVLAF
CDR3 DNA: TGCGCCAGCAGCAAACGCTCTGGGGCCAACGTCCTGGCTTTC

clone size: .
D gene: .
J gene: TRBJ1-4
V gene: TRBV2
CDR3 protein: CATGGQDTPRGKLFF
CDR3 DNA: TGTGCCACCGGAGGCCAGGACACCCCGAGGGGGAAACTGTTTTTT

clone size: .
D gene: TRBD1
J gene: TRBJ2-3
V gene: TRBV20-1
CDR3 protein: CSAPKQGVTDTQYF
CDR3 DNA: TGCAGTGCGCCTAAACAGGGGGTAACAGATACGCAGTATTTT

clone size: few
D gene: TRBD2
J gene: TRBJ2-2
V gene: TRBV20-1
CDR3 protein: CSARTSGRRELFF
CDR3 DNA: TGCAGTGCAAGGACTAGCGGGAGGCGGGAGCTGTTTTTT

clone size: few
D gene: .
J gene: TRBJ2-1
V gene: TRBV3-1
CDR3 protein: CASSQVGVNEQFF
CDR3 DNA: TGTGCCAGCAGCCAAGTTGGCGTCAATGAGCAGTTCTTC